These 20 T cell receptor beta chains share one sample of origin, sequenced in a study of blood T cell repertoires in COVID-19. Measured with immunoSEQ multiplex PCR; TCRdb has only the in-frame clones, and not every one. The table shows fewer than 250,000 clones, with less than 90% occurring only once. Source material: peripheral blood. The receptors shown here come from a man in his 70s with acute or convalescent COVID-19.

This clone was detected only once. This chain links TRBV6-6 with TRBJ1-5; TRBD1 is a possible D gene (5 bases). The CDR3 consists of 15 residues. Germline V gives CDR1 MNHNY, CDR2 SVGAGI (reference sequence). The V end lost 6 bases, the J end lost 2 bases, and 14 bases lay between the germline ends. Here the CDR3 DNA reads TGTGCCAGCAGCGACCTCGGGGGGGGCAATCAGCCCCAGCATTTT. Residues: CASSDLGGGNQPQHF.

This clone was counted once. For the CDR3, the DNA is TGTGCCAGCAGACCCGGACAGGGGAACACTGAAGCTTTCTTT. It codes for CASRPGQGNTEAFF. The chain couples TRBV28 to TRBJ1-1; 8 bases map to TRBD1. The CDR3 length is 14 residues. In germline, CDR1 is MDHEN, CDR2 SYDVKM. V shed 6 bases, J shed 1 base, and the junction held 4 bases outside the gene matches. Filled out from reference TRBV28 and TRBJ1-1, the complete variable domain reads DVKVTQSSRYLVKRTGEKVFLECVQDMDHENMFWYRQDPGLGLRLIYFSYDVKMKEKGDIPEGYSVSREKKERFSLILESASTNQTSMYLCASRPGQGNTEAFFGQGTRLTVV.

The J gene is TRBJ2-4, the V gene TRBV7-2, with TRBD1 matching 10 bases. The CDR3 spans 14 residues. Germline values: CDR1 SGHTA, CDR2 FQGNSA. With 2 bases clipped from V and 9 bases from J, the junction kept 4 bases outside the gene matches. DNA for the CDR3: TGTGCCAGCAGCTTAAAACGGGACAGGGGCATTCAGTACTTC. Residues: CASSLKRDRGIQYF.

This clone was seen just once. The genes are TRBV5-4 and TRBJ1-2; D is possibly TRBD1 (6 bases). V lost 6 bases, J lost 2 bases, and 14 bases lay in between. The CDR3 runs 14 residues. Per the germline V gene, CDR1 is SGHNT and CDR2 is YYREEE (reference sequence). CDR3 sequence (DNA): TGTGCCAGCAATACCGGGACACACAACTATGGCTACACCTTC. This translates into CASNTGTHNYGYTF.

The rearrangement uses TRBV6-5 and TRBJ2-1, with D tentatively TRBD1 (5 bases). Germline loops: CDR1 MNHEY, CDR2 SVGAGI. Trimming pared 4 bases from V and 6 bases from J, leaving 13 bases between. This CDR3 is built from 14 residues. The CDR3 reads CASSSVVGRNEQFF. The CDR3 region has the DNA TGTGCCAGCAGTTCAGTAGTGGGGCGCAATGAGCAGTTCTTC.

The chain carries TRBV9 and TRBJ1-2; D ambiguous. V lost 2 bases, J lost 4 bases, and 15 bases lay in between. The CDR3 runs 15 residues. From germline, CDR1 is SGDLS and CDR2 YYNGEE. Here the CDR3 reads CASSVVAELGYGYTF. CDR3 DNA: TGTGCCAGCAGCGTCGTGGCTGAGCTAGGCTATGGCTACACCTTC.

The CDR3 here is CASAGLAGGEDTQYF. The CDR3 DNA reads as TGTGCCAGTGCCGGACTAGCGGGAGGGGAAGATACGCAGTATTTT. The rearrangement joins TRBV19 to TRBJ2-3, with TRBD2 identical over 15 bases. Trimming at V came to 8 bases and at J to 5 bases, leaving 5 bases not matched to a gene. Germline V gene lookup returns CDR1 LNHDA and CDR2 SQIVND (reference sequence). The CDR3 extends over 15 amino acids.

This sequence joins TRBV11-3 and TRBJ2-2, with 9 bases matching TRBD1. The V gene end was trimmed by 4 bases and the J gene end by 6 bases; junction bases not matched to a gene: 3. CDR3 length: 14 residues. Per the germline V gene, CDR1 is SGHNT and CDR2 is YENEEA. The CDR3 region has the DNA TGTGCCAGCAGCTCGACAGGGGGGCCCGGGGAGCTGTTTTTT. Translating gives CASSSTGGPGELFF.

This rearrangement joins TRBV6-1 to TRBJ1-6; D not resolved. Trimming stripped 2 bases from V and 10 bases from J, with 9 bases between. This CDR3 comprises 13 residues. Germline CDR1 reads MNHNS; CDR2 reads SASEGT. CDR3 sequence: CASSEIRVSPLHF. The CDR3 DNA follows: TGTGCCAGCAGTGAAATTCGGGTATCACCCCTCCACTTT.

CDR3 amino acids: CASSGTRVSFVVFLHF. The CDR3 nucleotides read TGTGCCAGCAGTGGAACCAGGGTATCCTTCGTCGTTTTCCTCCACTTT. The chain has TRBV28 and TRBJ1-6; maybe TRBD1 (5 bases). V lost 5 bases and J lost 15, with 26 bases in between. The CDR3 runs 16 residues. CDR1 and CDR2 (germline): MDHEN, SYDVKM.

This chain links TRBV2 with TRBJ2-7, with 7 bases aligning to TRBD1. Trimming cost V 7 bases and J 0 bases; bases outside gene matches: 6. The CDR3 is made up of 14 amino acids. Germline loops: CDR1 SNHLY, CDR2 FYNNEI. The CDR3, as DNA: TGTGCCAGCAAAGGGACAGCGAACTCCTACGAGCAGTACTTC. Encoded protein: CASKGTANSYEQYF.

The V gene is TRBV6-5, the J gene TRBJ1-2; D is perhaps TRBD1 (6 bases). The CDR3 has 13 amino acids. Trimming removed 5 bases from V and 2 bases from J, with 9 bases in between. Germline V gene sequence: CDR1 MNHEY, CDR2 SVGAGI. In nucleotides, the CDR3 is TGTGCCAGCAGTCCAGGGGTAAACTATGGCTACACCTTC. The encoded protein is CASSPGVNYGYTF.

This clone appeared a single time. V is TRBV10-1 and J is TRBJ1-2; D not resolved. In germline, CDR1 is WNHNN, CDR2 SYGVQD (reference sequence). V was shortened by 9 bases and J by 4 bases, with 12 bases between the two germline ends. The CDR3 loop spans 12 amino acids. The CDR3 is CARLELCYGYTF. DNA of the CDR3: TGCGCCAGACTAGAGCTTTGCTATGGCTACACCTTC.

The chain combines TRBV11-3 with TRBJ2-1; D unclear. CDR3 length: 12 amino acids. Germline CDR1 reads SGHNT; CDR2 reads YENEEA. V lost 5 bases and J 9 bases, leaving 11 bases between the germline ends. CDR3 nucleotide sequence: TGTGCCAGCAGCCCTAGTGCCGGTGAGCAGTTCTTC. Amino acid sequence: CASSPSAGEQFF.

V is TRBV28 and J is TRBJ1-2, with D unclear. In germline, CDR1 is MDHEN, CDR2 SYDVKM. The CDR3 has 12 residues. V lost 5 bases and J lost 3, with 7 bases in between. In DNA, the CDR3 is TGTGCCAGCAGTCCCCCCGACTATGGCTACACCTTC. It codes for CASSPPDYGYTF.

This chain uses TRBV2 with TRBJ2-7, with D tentatively TRBD1 (5 bases). Germline V lookup: CDR1 SNHLY, CDR2 FYNNEI. V gave up 2 bases and J gave up 6 bases, with 17 bases separating them. The CDR3 has 15 residues. The CDR3 DNA is TGTGCCAGCAGTGAACAGGCGACAGCAGCCCTCGAGCAGTACTTC. It is translated as CASSEQATAALEQYF.

This clone was detected a few times. This chain links TRBV27 with TRBJ2-3, with 9 bases identical to TRBD2. The CDR3 is 15 residues long. The V gene end was trimmed by 5 bases and the J gene end by 14 bases; junction bases not matched to a gene: 17. CDR1 MNHEY and CDR2 SMNVEV come from the germline V gene (reference sequence). The CDR3 nucleotides read TGTGCCAGCAGTATAATAGCGGGAGCGGAACCAAGGCCGTATTTT. Its translation is CASSIIAGAEPRPYF.

The gene calls are TRBV27 and TRBJ2-1; D might be TRBD2 (6 bases). The CDR3 loop spans 16 amino acids. With 5 bases removed from V and 1 base from J, the gap between germline ends came to 15 bases. Germline CDR1 reads MNHEY; CDR2 reads SMNVEV (reference sequence). The CDR3 DNA reads TGTGCCAGCAGTCGCCCGGGAGAAAGGTCCTACAATGAGCAGTTCTTC. Translating gives CASSRPGERSYNEQFF.

The count of this clone is one. The rearrangement joins TRBV4-3 to TRBJ1-2; D remains ambiguous. This CDR3 contains 16 residues. CDR1 LGHNA and CDR2 YSLEER come from the germline V gene. The V end lost 0 bases, the J end lost 5 bases, and 16 bases lay between the germline ends. CDR3 loop: CASSQDPAGSDYGYTF. The CDR3 DNA follows: TGCGCCAGCAGCCAAGATCCCGCGGGGTCGGATTATGGCTACACCTTC.

This rearrangement joins TRBV2 to TRBJ1-1; D remains unclear. Germline V gene data show CDR1 as SNHLY and CDR2 as FYNNEI. CDR3 length: 16 residues. Trimming removed 1 base from V and 0 bases from J, with 12 bases in between. The CDR3 protein is CASSEEEGSLNTEAFF. The DNA for the CDR3 is TGTGCCAGCAGTGAAGAGGAGGGCAGTCTGAACACTGAAGCTTTCTTT. The full variable domain, with the rest looked up from reference TRBV2 and TRBJ1-1, is EPEVTQTPSHQVTQMGQEVILRCVPISNHLYFYWYRQILGQKVEFLVSFYNNEISEKSEIFDDQFSVERPDGSNFTLKIRSTKLEDSAMYFCASSEEEGSLNTEAFFGQGTRLTVV.